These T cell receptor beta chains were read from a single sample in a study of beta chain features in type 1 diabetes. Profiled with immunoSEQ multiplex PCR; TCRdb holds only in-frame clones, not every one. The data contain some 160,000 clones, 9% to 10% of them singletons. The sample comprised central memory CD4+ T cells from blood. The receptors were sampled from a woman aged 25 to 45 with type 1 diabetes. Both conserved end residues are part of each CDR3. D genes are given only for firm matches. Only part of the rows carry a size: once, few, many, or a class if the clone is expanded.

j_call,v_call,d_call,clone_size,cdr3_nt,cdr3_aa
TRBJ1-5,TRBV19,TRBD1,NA,TGTGCCAGTCGGGACAGGGACAATCAGCCCCAGCATTTT,CASRDRDNQPQHF
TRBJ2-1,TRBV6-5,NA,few,TGTGCCAGCACGACTAGTCGGCTACAGTACAATGAGCAGTTCTTC,CASTTSRLQYNEQFF
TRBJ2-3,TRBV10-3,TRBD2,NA,TGTGCCACCCAAGTGGCGGGAGAGGGAGATACGCAGTATTTT,CATQVAGEGDTQYF
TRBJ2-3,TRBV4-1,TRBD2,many,TGCGCCAGCAGCACTCCCGGGACTAGCGGGAGTCTCGCAGATACGCAGTATTTT,CASSTPGTSGSLADTQYF
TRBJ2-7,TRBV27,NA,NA,TGTGCCAGCAGTGCTCTGCGGGACTCCTACGAGCAGTACTTC,CASSALRDSYEQYF
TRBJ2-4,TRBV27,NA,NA,TGTGCGACGGCTCGGGACTGGAAAAACATTCAGTACTTC,CATARDWKNIQYF
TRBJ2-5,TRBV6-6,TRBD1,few,TGTGCCAGCCACCGGGACAGGGGGTTGGAGACCCAGTACTTC,CASHRDRGLETQYF
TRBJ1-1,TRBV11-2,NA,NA,TGTGCCAGCAGCTTAGACTGGGTGGGGGGCACTGAAGCTTTCTTT,CASSLDWVGGTEAFF
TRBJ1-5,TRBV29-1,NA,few,TGCAGCGTTGGACAGATCAATCAGCCCCAGCATTTT,CSVGQINQPQHF
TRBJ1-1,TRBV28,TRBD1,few,TGTGCCAGCAGTTTTCAGGGGGACAAAGCTTTCTTT,CASSFQGDKAFF
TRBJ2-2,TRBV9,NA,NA,TGTGCCAGCAGCGTAGCAGGGAACACCGGGGAGCTGTTTTTT,CASSVAGNTGELFF
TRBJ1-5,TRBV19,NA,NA,TGTGCCAGTAGTATACTCCGGGAGGTAAATCAGCCCCAGCATTTT,CASSILREVNQPQHF
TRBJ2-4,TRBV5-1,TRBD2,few,TGCGCCAGCAGCTCAGCGGGAGGTGACATTCAGTACTTC,CASSSAGGDIQYF
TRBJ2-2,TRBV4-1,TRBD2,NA,TGCGCCAGCAGACAGACGGGCGGGAGGACGATGTGGGGGGAGCTGTTTTTT,CASRQTGGRTMWGELFF
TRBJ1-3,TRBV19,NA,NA,TGTGCCAGTAATGAGGGCCGGCAAGGAAACACCATATATTTT,CASNEGRQGNTIYF
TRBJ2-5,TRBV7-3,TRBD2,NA,TGTGCCAGCAGCTTAACGGGAGGGCGCCAAGAGACCCAGTACTTC,CASSLTGGRQETQYF
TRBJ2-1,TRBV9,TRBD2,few,TGTGCCAGCAGCGTAGCGCCTAGCGGTTACAATGAGCAGTTCTTC,CASSVAPSGYNEQFF
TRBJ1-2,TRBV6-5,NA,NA,TGTGCCAGCAGTGTAAGCCGGGACTGGGACTATGGCTACACCTTC,CASSVSRDWDYGYTF
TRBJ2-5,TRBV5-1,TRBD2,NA,TGCGCCAGCAGCCCGGTCCTAGCGGAAGAGACCCAGTACTTC,CASSPVLAEETQYF
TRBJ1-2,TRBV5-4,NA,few,TGTGCCAGCAGCTTGGTTGGGGCAGGGTATGGCTACACCTTC,CASSLVGAGYGYTF
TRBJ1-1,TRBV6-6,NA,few,TGTGCCAGCAGTGCACAGAGCACTGAAGCTTTCTTT,CASSAQSTEAFF
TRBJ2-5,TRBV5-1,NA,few,TGCGCCAGCAGCTATGACGACATGGGTGAGACCCAGTACTTC,CASSYDDMGETQYF
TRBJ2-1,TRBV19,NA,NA,TGTGCCAGTAGGACCTCAGGGGCGGCAACCGCCTACAATGAGCAGTTCTTC,CASRTSGAATAYNEQFF
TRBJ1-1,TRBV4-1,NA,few,TGCGCCAGCAGCCAAGAAGGGCAGGACACACTTAAAGCTTTCTTT,CASSQEGQDTLKAFF
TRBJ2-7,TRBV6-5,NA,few,TGTGCCAGCAGTCGTCTCGACGAGCAGTACTTC,CASSRLDEQYF
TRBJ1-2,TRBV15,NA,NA,TGTGCCACCAGCAGAGTGGCGGGGGGTTTCTATGGCTACACCTTC,CATSRVAGGFYGYTF
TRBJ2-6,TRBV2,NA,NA,TGTGCCAGCAGTGAACACCTACTTTCTGGGGCCAACGTCCTGACTTTC,CASSEHLLSGANVLTF
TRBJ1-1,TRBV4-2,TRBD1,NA,TGTGCCAGCAGCCACCCCATGGGACAGGGTTACGGAATGAACACTGAAGCTTTCTTT,CASSHPMGQGYGMNTEAFF
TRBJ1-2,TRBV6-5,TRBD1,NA,TGTGCCAGCAGCCGGACAGGGTTCTATGGCTACACCTTC,CASSRTGFYGYTF
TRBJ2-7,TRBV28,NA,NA,TGTGCCAGCAGTTTTAACTACGAGCAGTACTTC,CASSFNYEQYF
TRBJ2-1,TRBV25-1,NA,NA,TGTGCCAGCAGTGACGTTGGGGAGAATGAGCAGTTCTTC,CASSDVGENEQFF
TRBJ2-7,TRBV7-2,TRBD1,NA,TGTGCCAGCAGCCTGGGGACAGGGCGGGAGCAGTACTTC,CASSLGTGREQYF
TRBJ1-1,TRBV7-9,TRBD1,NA,TGTGCCAGCAGCTCGACAGGGAAGACTGAAGCTTTCTTT,CASSSTGKTEAFF
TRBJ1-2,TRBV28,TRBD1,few,TGTGCCAGCAGTCTAGGGGGAGAACAGGGGGACTATGGCTACACCTTC,CASSLGGEQGDYGYTF
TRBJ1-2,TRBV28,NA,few,TGTGCCAGCAGGACACAGGGTAGATACTATGGCTACACCTTC,CASRTQGRYYGYTF
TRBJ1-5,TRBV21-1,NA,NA,TGTGCCAGCAGCCTCCAGCATTTT,CASSLQHF
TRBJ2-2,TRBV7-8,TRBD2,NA,TGTGCCAGCAGCTTCCTAGGCGCGGGAGTTCGGACCGGGGAGCTGTTTTTT,CASSFLGAGVRTGELFF
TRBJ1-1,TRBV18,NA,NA,TGTGCCAGCTCACCAAACCAAGCAGGGGCGAACACTGAAGCTTTCTTT,CASSPNQAGANTEAFF
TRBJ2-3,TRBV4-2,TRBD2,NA,TGTGCCAGCAGCTCACCCAGCGGGATGCCAGATACGCAGTATTTT,CASSSPSGMPDTQYF
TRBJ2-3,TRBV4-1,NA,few,TGCGCCAGCAGCCAACCCACATCCGTGATGCGCACAGATACGCAGTATTTT,CASSQPTSVMRTDTQYF
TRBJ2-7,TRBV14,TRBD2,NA,TGTGCCAGCAGCCAATTCGGCGGGAGTCAAGACGAGCAGTACTTC,CASSQFGGSQDEQYF
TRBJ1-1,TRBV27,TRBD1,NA,TGTGCCAGCAGTCCCCTAACAGGGGGAGTGACTGAAGCTTTCTTT,CASSPLTGGVTEAFF
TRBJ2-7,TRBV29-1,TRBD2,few,TGCAGCGTCGGATTATCTAGCGGGGCGGAGCAGTACTTC,CSVGLSSGAEQYF
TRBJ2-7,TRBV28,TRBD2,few,TGTGCCAGCAGTTCCCCTAGTGCTAACGGGAGGTACGAGCAGTACTTC,CASSSPSANGRYEQYF
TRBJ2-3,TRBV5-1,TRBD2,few,TGCGCCAGCAGCGGACGGACTAGCGGGGTTACAGATACGCAGTATTTT,CASSGRTSGVTDTQYF
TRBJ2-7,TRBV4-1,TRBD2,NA,TGCGCCAGCAGAAAGTCAGCGGGAGGCTCCCTCGAGCAGTACTTC,CASRKSAGGSLEQYF
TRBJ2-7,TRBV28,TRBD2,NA,TGTGCCAGCAGTCGGATGACTAGCGTCCCCTACGAGCAGTACTTC,CASSRMTSVPYEQYF
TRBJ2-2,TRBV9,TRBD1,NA,TGTGCCAGCAGCGTAACTACAGGGGCGAACACCGGGGAGCTGTTTTTT,CASSVTTGANTGELFF
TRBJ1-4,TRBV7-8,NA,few,TGTGCCAGCAGGACTTTGGAGGGCTTACTGTTTTTT,CASRTLEGLLFF
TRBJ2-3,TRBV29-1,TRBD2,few,TGCAGCGGGGGGGGACGCACAGATACGCAGTATTTT,CSGGGRTDTQYF
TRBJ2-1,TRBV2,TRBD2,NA,TGTGCCAGCAGTGTGCGGGAGGGGTCCTACAATGAGCAGTTCTTC,CASSVREGSYNEQFF
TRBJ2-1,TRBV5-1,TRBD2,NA,TGCGCCAGCAGCTTGTCCCTAGCGGGAGCGGGAAATGAGCAGTTCTTC,CASSLSLAGAGNEQFF
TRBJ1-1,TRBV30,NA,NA,TGTGCCTGGAGTGGTCAGGCGAACACTGAAGCTTTCTTT,CAWSGQANTEAFF
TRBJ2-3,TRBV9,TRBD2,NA,TGTGCCAGCAGCGTAGGCCTAGCGGGAAGTTCAGATACGCAGTATTTT,CASSVGLAGSSDTQYF
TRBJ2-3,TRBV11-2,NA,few,TGTGCCAGCAGCTTAAACAGGCCAGATACGCAGTATTTT,CASSLNRPDTQYF